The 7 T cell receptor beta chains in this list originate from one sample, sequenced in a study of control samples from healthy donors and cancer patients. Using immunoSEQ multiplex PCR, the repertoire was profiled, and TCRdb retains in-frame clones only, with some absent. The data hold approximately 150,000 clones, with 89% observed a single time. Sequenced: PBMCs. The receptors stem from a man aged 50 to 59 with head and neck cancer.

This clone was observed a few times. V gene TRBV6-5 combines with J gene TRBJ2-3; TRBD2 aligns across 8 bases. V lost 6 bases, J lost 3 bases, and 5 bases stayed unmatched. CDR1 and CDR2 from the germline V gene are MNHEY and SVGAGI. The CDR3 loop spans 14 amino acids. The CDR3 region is CASRDGLATDTQYF. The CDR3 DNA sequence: TGTGCCAGCAGGGACGGACTAGCAACAGATACGCAGTATTTT.

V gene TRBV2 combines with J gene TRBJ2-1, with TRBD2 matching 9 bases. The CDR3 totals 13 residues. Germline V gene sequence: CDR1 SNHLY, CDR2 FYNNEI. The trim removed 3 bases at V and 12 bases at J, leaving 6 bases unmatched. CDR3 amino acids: CASSEIAGASQFF. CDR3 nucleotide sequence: TGTGCCAGCAGTGAGATAGCGGGAGCTTCGCAGTTCTTC.

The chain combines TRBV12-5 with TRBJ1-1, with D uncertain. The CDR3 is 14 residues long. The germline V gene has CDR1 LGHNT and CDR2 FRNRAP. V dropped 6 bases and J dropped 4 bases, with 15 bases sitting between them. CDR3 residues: CASGPNRLGTEAFF. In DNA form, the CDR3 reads TGTGCTAGTGGACCAAATCGATTGGGCACTGAAGCTTTCTTT.

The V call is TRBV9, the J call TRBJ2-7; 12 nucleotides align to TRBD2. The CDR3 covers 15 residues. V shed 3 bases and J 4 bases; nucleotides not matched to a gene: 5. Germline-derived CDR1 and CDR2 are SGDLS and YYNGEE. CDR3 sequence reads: CASSALAGGNYEQYF. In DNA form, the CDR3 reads TGTGCCAGCAGCGCCCTAGCGGGGGGGAATTACGAGCAGTACTTC.

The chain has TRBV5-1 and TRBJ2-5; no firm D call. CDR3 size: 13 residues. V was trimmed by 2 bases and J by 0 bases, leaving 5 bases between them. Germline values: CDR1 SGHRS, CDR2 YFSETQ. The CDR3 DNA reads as TGCGCCAGCAGCTTCGAAAACCAAGAGACCCAGTACTTC. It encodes CASSFENQETQYF.

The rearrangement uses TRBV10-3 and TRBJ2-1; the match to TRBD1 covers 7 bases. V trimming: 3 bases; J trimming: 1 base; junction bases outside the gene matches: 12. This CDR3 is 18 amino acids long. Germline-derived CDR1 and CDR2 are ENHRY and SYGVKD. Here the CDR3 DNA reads TGTGCCATCAGTGAAGTGGGGACAGAGCTGGCGTCCTACAATGAGCAGTTCTTC. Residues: CAISEVGTELASYNEQFF.

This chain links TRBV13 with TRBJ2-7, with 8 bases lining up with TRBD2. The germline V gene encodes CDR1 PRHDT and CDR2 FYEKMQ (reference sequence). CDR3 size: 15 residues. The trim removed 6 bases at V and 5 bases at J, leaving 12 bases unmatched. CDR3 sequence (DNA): TGTGCCAGCAGGCGTCGGGGGGGGCGGAGGAACGAGCAGTACTTC. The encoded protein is CASRRRGGRRNEQYF.